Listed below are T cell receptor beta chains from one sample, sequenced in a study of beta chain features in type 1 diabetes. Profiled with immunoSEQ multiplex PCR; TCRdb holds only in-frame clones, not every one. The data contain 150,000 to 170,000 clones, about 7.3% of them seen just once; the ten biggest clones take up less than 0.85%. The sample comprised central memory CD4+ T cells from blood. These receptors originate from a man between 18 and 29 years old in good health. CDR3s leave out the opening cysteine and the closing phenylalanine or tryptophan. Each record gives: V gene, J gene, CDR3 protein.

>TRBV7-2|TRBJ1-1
ASSKGTGGVRAF
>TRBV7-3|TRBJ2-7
ASSLGPSSDEQY
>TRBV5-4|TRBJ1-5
ASSSGTGWDQPQH
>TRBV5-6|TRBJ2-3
ASSGRAAPGPDTQY
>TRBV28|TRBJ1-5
ASSLMLDQPQH
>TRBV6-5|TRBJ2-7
ASRRGTSGSYEQY
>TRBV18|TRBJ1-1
ASSGGWNTEAF
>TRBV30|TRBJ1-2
AWSRGQTNYGYT
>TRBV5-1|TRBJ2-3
ASSVTGHPTDTQY
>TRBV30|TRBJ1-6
AWSGDIYNSPLH
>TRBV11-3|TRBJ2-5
ASSPSTGTDGQETQY
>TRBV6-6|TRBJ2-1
ASSYSRPDYNEQF
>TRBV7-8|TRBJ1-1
ASSSRGWTGKGEAF
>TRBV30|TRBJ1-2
AYSGSPNNYGYT
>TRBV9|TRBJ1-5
ASSVGDNQPQH
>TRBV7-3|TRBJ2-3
ASSARGGESKY
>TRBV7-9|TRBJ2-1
ASSLGGAGYGNEQF
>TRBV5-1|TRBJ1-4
ASCRDRATNEKLF
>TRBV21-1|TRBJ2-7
ASSKVGHRPSYEQY
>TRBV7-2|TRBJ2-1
ASSKGGSVNEQF
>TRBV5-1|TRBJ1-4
ASSLRTGLSEKLF
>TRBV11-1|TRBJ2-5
ASSWTAAYQETQY
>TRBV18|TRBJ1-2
ASSPEGIATYT
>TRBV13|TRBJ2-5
ASSSGLAGREQY
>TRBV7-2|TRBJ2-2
ASRIDGGTGELF
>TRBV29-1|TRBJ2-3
SFTQGGSDTQY
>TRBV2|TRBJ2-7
ASSFYSYEQY
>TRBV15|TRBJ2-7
ATASGGQAAYEQY
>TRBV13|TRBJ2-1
ASSLRSEVYNEQF
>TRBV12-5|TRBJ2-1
ASGLDSYNEQF
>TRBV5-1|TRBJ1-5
ASSLDGDSNQPQH
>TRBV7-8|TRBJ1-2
ASSLGLGYT
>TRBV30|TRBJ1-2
AWTPQGFGGYT
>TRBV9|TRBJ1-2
ASSQHPGQEAGYT
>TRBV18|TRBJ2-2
ASSLRTSGRPGELF
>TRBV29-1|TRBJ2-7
SVEGDRGRGEQY
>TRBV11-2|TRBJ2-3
ASSPWGQLSTDTQY
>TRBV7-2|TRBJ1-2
ASSLSGQARRSGYT
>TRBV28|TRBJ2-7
ASSGKTGPYEQY
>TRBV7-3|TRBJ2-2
ASSLKQGVNTGELF
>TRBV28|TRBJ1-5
ASSYRGNQPQH
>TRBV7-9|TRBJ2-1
ASSLEGQGTGGSNEQF
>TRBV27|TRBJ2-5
ASKGARYQETQY
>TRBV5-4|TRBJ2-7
ASSRGQGGGIPYEQY
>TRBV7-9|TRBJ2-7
ASSSSGISYEQY
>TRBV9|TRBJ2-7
ASSVGGTGSYEQY
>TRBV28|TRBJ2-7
ASSKSANSYEQY
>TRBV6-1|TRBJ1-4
ASSGRQGWPNEKLF
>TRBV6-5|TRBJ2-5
AIRADSETQY
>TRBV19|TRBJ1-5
ASSIVGRVDQPQH
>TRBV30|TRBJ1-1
AYRGMAMNTEAF
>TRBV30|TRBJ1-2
AWTGTGVYGYT
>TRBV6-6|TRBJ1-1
ASSVNTEAF